These 8 T cell receptor beta chains were all obtained from the same sample, sequenced in a study of blood T cell repertoires in COVID-19. Only in-frame clones appear in the TCRdb table, and some are missing; sequencing was by immunoSEQ multiplex PCR. The sample records 370,000 or so clones, over 75% being singletons. The source material was PBMCs or T cells enriched from blood (not recorded which). The origin of the receptors is a man aged 25-45 years who had recovered from COVID-19.

This clone was observed a handful of times. The V and J genes are TRBV6-5 and TRBJ2-7; TRBD1 matches 9 bases. The CDR3 runs 16 residues. Germline CDR1 is MNHEY and CDR2 is SVGAGI. Trimming cost V 2 bases and J 3 bases; bases outside gene matches: 8. As DNA, the CDR3 is TGTGCCAGCAGTTACGTGTCTCGGGGACAGGGCTACGAGCAGTACTTC. This codes for CASSYVSRGQGYEQYF.

The DNA for the CDR3 is TGCGCCAGCAGCTTGGTCGGGGGGACAGGTGTGCAGTACTTC. Its translation is CASSLVGGTGVQYF. V gene TRBV5-1 combines with J gene TRBJ2-7; the D gene is possibly TRBD1 (8 bases). Trimming removed 0 bases from V and 9 bases from J, with 16 bases in between. Germline values: CDR1 SGHRS, CDR2 YFSETQ. The CDR3 sequence is 14 residues long.

The V gene is TRBV19, the J gene TRBJ1-1, with a weak D call TRBD1 (6 bases). The V gene lost 4 bases and the J gene lost 4 bases, with 16 bases spanning the gap. Germline values: CDR1 LNHDA, CDR2 SQIVND (reference sequence). This CDR3 region has 15 residues. CDR3 bases: TGTGCCAGTAGTACTTCGGGGGGCGCGGGCACTGAAGCTTTCTTT. Translated: CASSTSGGAGTEAFF.

This chain connects TRBV5-1 to TRBJ1-1; possible D gene TRBD1, 5 bases. The CDR3 extends over 13 amino acids. V was cut by 2 bases and J by 4 bases, with 9 bases left in between. Germline loops: CDR1 SGHRS, CDR2 YFSETQ. The CDR3 DNA reads as TGCGCCAGCAGCTTTCTGGGGGGCACTGAAGCTTTCTTT. It specifies CASSFLGGTEAFF.

This chain's CDR3 is CASSPAQGAYEQYF. As DNA, the CDR3 is TGTGCCAGCAGCCCGGCACAGGGGGCCTACGAGCAGTACTTC. The chain is built from TRBV7-9 and TRBJ2-7, with TRBD1 matching 8 bases. The V and J ends lost 5 bases and 2 bases, in that order; junction bases with no gene match: 5. The CDR3 extends over 14 amino acids. Germline lookup yields CDR1 SEHNR and CDR2 FQNEAQ (reference sequence).

CDR3 loop: CASSSLDWPTDTQYF. The CDR3, as DNA: TGCGCCAGCAGCTCACTAGATTGGCCCACAGATACGCAGTATTTT. The chain carries TRBV4-1 and TRBJ2-3; weak D call: TRBD2 (5 bases). The CDR3 consists of 15 residues. Trimming took 5 bases from V and 2 from J, leaving 14 bases between them. Germline lookup yields CDR1 MGHRA and CDR2 YSYEKL.

V usage is TRBV10-3 and J usage is TRBJ1-1; no reliable D call. CDR1 and CDR2 (germline): ENHRY, SYGVKD. The CDR3 is made up of 16 amino acids. Trimming removed 3 bases from V and 3 bases from J, with 17 bases in between. CDR3: CAISEVYSLRYTEAFF. The DNA for the CDR3 is TGTGCCATCAGTGAAGTATACAGCCTAAGGTACACTGAAGCTTTCTTT.

The chain joins TRBV5-6 to TRBJ2-5; 8 bases are shared with TRBD2. J gave up 4 bases and V 1 base, and 15 bases lay outside the gene matches. CDR1 SGHDT and CDR2 YYEEEE come from the germline V gene. The CDR3 contains 18 residues. The CDR3 bases are TGTGCCAGCAGCTTGTCTCGAGCAACTCGGGGGGGAGGAGAGACCCAGTACTTC. Translated, it gives CASSLSRATRGGGETQYF.